The rows below give T cell receptor beta chains drawn from one sample of a study of CD4 T cells in relation to SARS-CoV-2 and coronaviruses. The assay was immunoSEQ multiplex PCR, and TCRdb's table has in-frame clones only and misses some. Among 55,000 to 70,000 clones listed, over 85% were seen once. Sequenced: naive CD4+ T cells from PBMCs. These receptors were collected from a human donor in good health. The CDR3 runs from the conserved cysteine through the conserved F or W.

j_gene	v_gene	CDR3aa
TRBJ1-2	TRBV7-2	CASSLVGWGAGYTF
TRBJ1-5	TRBV28	CASSLTDGGRNQPQHF
TRBJ2-7	TRBV10-1	CASSSTGGWTYEQYF
TRBJ2-2	TRBV2	CASSGTSANTGELFF
TRBJ2-2	TRBV19	CASSHIAHNTGELFF
TRBJ1-1	TRBV27	CASSLIYRAREAFF
TRBJ2-2	TRBV5-1	CASRGSLSMGELFF
TRBJ2-7	TRBV5-4	CASSSGTSVTYEQYF
TRBJ2-7	TRBV3-1/TRBV3-2	CASSLGQGTYEQYF
TRBJ2-3	TRBV7-9	CASSFPTRRGIASTDTQYF
TRBJ1-4	TRBV10-3	CAISESGDRGEKLFF